This T cell receptor (beta chain) was retrieved from a study of identical twins. Study observations and caveats: Out-of-frame alpha sequences shared by twins showed excess low generation probability.

This clonotype was seen a single time. Antigen unknown. Unique molecular identifiers were present on the cDNA, which also gained a universal primer site by template switching. Via MiXCR, TCRdb re-called the 5' RACE reads, giving one row per CDR3 protein. The table shows 400,000 to 500,000 distinct CDR3 sequences, with less than 20% occurring only once. Sequencing was done on a sample of naive T cells sorted from blood. This clonotype was sampled from a man aged 50-60 years in good health.

The CDR3 here is CASSIAFWQDSSYEQYF. For the CDR3, the DNA is TGTGCCAGTAGTATAGCTTTTTGGCAGGATAGCTCCTACGAGCAGTACTTC. This sequence joins TRBV19 and TRBJ2-7; D gene uncertain. This CDR3 contains 17 residues. Germline V gene lookup returns CDR1 LNHDA and CDR2 SQIVND (reference sequence). Trimming took 1 base from V and 0 from J, leaving 16 bases between them.